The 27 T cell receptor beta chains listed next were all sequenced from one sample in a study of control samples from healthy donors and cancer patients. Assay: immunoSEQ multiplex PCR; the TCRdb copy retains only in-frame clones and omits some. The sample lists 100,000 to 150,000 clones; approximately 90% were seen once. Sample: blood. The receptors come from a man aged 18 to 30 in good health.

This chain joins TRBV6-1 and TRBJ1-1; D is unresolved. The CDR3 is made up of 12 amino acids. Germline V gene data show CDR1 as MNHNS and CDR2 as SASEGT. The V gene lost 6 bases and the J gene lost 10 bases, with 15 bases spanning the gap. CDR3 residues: CASRGNQWIAFF. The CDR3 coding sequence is TGTGCCAGCAGGGGGAACCAGTGGATAGCTTTCTTT.

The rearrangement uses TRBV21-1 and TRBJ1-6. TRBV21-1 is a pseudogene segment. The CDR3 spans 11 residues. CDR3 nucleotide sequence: TGTGCCAGCAATCGAGGATCACCCCTCCACTTT. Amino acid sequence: CASNRGSPLHF.

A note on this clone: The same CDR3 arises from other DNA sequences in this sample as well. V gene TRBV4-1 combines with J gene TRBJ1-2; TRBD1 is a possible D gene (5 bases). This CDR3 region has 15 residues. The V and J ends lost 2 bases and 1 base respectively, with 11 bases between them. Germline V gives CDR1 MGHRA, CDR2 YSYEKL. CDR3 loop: CASSQTGTLNYGYTF. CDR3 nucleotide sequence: TGCGCCAGCAGCCAAACAGGAACACTTAACTATGGCTACACCTTC.

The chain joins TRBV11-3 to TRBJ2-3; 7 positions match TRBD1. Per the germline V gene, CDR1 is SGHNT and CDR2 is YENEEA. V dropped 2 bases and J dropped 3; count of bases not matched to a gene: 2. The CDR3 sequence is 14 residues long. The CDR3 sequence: CASSLQGVTDTQYF. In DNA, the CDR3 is TGTGCCAGCAGCTTACAGGGGGTGACAGATACGCAGTATTTT.

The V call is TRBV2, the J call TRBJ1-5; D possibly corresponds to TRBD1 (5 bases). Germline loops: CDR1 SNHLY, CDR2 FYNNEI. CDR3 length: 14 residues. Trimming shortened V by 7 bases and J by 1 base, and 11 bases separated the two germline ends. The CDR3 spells CASMQGGSNQPQHF. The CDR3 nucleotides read TGTGCCAGCATGCAGGGAGGAAGCAATCAGCCCCAGCATTTT.

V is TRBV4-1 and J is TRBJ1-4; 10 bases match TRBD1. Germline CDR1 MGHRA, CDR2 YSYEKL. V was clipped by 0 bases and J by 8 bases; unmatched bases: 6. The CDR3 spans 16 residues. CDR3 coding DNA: TGCGCCAGCAGCCAAGATCTGGGGACAGGGGAGGAAAAACTGTTTTTT. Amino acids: CASSQDLGTGEEKLFF.

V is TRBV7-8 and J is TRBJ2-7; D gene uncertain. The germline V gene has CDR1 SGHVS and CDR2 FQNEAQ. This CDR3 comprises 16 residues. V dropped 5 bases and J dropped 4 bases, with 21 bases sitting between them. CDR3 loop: CASSPARTLGSYEQYF. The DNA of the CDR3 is TGTGCCAGCAGCCCAGCCCGTACCCTGGGATCGTACGAGCAGTACTTC.

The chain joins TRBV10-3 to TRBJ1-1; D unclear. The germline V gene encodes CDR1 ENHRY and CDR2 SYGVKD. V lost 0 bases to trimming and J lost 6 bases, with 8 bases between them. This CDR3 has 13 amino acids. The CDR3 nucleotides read TGTGCCATCAGTGAGTCGGTTTCACCTGAAGCTTTCTTT. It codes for CAISESVSPEAFF.

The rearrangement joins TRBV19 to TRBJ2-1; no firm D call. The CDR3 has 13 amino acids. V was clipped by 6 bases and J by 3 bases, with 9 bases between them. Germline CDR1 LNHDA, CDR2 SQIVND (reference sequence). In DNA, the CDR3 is TGTGCCAGTAGGAACTCCCACTACAATGAGCAGTTCTTC. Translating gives CASRNSHYNEQFF.

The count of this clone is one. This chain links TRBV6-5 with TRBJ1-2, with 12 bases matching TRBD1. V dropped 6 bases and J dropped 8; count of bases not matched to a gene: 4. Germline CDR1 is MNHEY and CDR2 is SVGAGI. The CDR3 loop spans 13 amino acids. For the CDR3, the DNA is TGTGCCAGCAGGCGGGACAGGGGGCAAGGCTACACCTTC. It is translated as CASRRDRGQGYTF.

The chain's CDR3 is CASSIDLASGYQETQYF. The CDR3 DNA reads TGTGCCAGTAGTATAGATCTCGCTAGCGGGTACCAAGAGACCCAGTACTTC. The chain links TRBV19 to TRBJ2-5; 8 bases align to TRBD2. Germline V CDR1 and CDR2: LNHDA, SQIVND (reference sequence). The CDR3 contains 17 residues. V was clipped by 0 bases and J by 0 bases; unmatched bases: 6.

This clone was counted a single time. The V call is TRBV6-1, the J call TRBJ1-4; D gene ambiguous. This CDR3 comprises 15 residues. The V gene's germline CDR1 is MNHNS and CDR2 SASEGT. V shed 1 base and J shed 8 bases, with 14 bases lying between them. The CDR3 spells CASSEVPTGGEKLFF. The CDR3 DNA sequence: TGTGCCAGCAGTGAAGTTCCTACGGGTGGGGAAAAACTGTTTTTT.

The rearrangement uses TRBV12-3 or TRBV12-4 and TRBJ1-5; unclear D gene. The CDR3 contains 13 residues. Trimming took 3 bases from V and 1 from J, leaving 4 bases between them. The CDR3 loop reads CASSLNSNQPQHF. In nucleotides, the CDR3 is TGTGCCAGCAGTTTGAACAGCAATCAGCCCCAGCATTTT.

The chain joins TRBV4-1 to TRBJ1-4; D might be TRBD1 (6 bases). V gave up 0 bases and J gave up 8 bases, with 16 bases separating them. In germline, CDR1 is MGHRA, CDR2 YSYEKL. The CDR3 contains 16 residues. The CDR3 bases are TGCGCCAGCAGCCAAGAAGGGGCAGGGGCTCGGGAAAAACTGTTTTTT. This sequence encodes CASSQEGAGAREKLFF.

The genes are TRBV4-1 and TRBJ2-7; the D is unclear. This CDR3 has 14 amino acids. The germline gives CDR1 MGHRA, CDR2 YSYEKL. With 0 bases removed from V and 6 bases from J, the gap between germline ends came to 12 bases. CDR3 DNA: TGCGCCAGCAGCCAAGAAACCCAACGGGCCGAGCAGTACTTC. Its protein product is CASSQETQRAEQYF.

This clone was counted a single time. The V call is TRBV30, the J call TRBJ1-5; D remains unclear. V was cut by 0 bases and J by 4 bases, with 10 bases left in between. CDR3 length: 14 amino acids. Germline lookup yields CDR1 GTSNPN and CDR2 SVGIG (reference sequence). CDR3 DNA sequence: TGTGCCTGGAGTGTACGAGAATTTAATCAGCCCCAGCATTTT. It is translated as CAWSVREFNQPQHF. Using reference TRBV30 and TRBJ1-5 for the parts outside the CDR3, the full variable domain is SQTIHQWPATLVQPVGSPLSLECTVEGTSNPNLYWYRQAAGRGLQLLFYSVGIGQISSEVPQNLSASRPQDRQFILSSKKLLLSDSGFYLCAWSVREFNQPQHFGDGTRLSIL.

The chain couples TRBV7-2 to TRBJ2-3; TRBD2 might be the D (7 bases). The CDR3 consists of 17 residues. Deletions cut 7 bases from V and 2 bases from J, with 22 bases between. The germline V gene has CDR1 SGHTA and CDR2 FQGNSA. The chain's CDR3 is CASNLRAGATFTDTQYF. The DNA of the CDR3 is TGTGCCAGCAACCTACGCGCGGGGGCTACCTTCACAGATACGCAGTATTTT.

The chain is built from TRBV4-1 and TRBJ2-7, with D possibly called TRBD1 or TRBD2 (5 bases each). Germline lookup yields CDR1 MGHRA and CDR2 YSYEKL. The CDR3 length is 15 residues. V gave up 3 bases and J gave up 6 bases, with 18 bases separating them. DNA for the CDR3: TGCGCCAGCAGCCAGGGGACGGGGCCAAACCCCGAGCAGTACTTC. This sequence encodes CASSQGTGPNPEQYF.

The CDR3 bases are TGCGCCAGCAGTGAGGGCTCAGGGGCCTACAATGAGCAGTTCTTC. This gives the protein CASSEGSGAYNEQFF. The chain combines TRBV10-1 with TRBJ2-1; weak D call: TRBD1 (6 bases). The CDR3 sequence is 15 residues long. Germline V gene sequence: CDR1 WNHNN, CDR2 SYGVQD (reference sequence). The V gene lost 2 bases and the J gene lost 2 bases, with 10 bases spanning the gap.

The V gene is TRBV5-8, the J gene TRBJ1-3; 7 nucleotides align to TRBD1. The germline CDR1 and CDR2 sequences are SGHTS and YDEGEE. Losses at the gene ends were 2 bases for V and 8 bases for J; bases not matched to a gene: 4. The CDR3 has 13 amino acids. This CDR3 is CASSFRGGDTIYF. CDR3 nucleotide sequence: TGTGCCAGCAGCTTCAGGGGGGGAGACACCATATATTTT.

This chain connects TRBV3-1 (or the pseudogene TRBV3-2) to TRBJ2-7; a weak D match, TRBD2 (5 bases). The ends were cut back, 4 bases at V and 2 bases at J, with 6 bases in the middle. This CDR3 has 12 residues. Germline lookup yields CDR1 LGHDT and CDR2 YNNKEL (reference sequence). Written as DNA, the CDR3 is TGTGCCAGCAGCCGACTACCCTACGAGCAGTACTTC. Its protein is CASSRLPYEQYF.

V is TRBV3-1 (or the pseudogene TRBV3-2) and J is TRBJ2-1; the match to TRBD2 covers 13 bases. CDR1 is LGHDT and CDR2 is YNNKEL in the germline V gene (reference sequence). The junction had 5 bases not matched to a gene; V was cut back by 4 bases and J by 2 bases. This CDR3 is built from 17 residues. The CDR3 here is CASSPILAGGPYNEQFF. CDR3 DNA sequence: TGTGCCAGCAGCCCTATACTAGCGGGGGGGCCCTACAATGAGCAGTTCTTC.

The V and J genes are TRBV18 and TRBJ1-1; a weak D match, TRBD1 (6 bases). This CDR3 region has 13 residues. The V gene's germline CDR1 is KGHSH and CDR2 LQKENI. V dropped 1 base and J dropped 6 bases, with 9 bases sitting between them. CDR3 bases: TGTGCCAGCTCACCACAGGGGGAGCCTGAAGCTTTCTTT. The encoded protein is CASSPQGEPEAFF.

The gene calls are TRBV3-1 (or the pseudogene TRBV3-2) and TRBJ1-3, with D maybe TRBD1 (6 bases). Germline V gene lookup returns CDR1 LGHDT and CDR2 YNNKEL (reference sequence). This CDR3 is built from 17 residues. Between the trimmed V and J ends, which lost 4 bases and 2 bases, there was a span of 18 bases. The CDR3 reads CASSRLGAAGTGNTIYF. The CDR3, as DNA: TGTGCCAGCAGCCGCCTGGGGGCTGCCGGGACTGGAAACACCATATATTTT.

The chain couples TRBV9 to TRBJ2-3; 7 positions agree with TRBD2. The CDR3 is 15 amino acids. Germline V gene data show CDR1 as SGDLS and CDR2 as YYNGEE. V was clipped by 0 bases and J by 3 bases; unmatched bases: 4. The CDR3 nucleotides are TGTGCCAGCAGCGTAGTCGAGCGGGGTACAGATACGCAGTATTTT. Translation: CASSVVERGTDTQYF.

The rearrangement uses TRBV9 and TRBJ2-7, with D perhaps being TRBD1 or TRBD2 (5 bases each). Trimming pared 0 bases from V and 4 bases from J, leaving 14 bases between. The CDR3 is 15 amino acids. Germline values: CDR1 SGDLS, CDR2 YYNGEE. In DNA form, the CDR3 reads TGTGCCAGCAGCGTAGCTCCGGCAGGGAGTTACGAGCAGTACTTC. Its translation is CASSVAPAGSYEQYF.

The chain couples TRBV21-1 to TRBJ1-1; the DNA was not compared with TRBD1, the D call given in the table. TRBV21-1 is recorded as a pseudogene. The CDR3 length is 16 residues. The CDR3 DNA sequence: TGTGCCAGCAGCAAAGAGTTCCGGGACAGACTCATGTCCGCTTTCTTT. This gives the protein CASSKEFRDRLMSAFF.